A selection of T cell receptor beta chains follows, all from one sample in a study of cytomegalovirus exposure and HLA in healthy donors. Libraries were prepared by immunoSEQ multiplex PCR; TCRdb keeps only in-frame clonotypes and omits some of them. Here the sample spans roughly 100,000 clones, around 96% being singletons. The sequencing sample was made of PBMCs. The origin of the receptors is a woman younger than 35 in good health and CMV-seronegative. Each CDR3 is given with its conserved first and last residue. D genes are given only for firm matches. Rows may omit the clone size; those that give it use once, few, many or a size class.

V,D,size,J,DNA,CDR3
TRBV19,-,-,TRBJ2-2,TGTGCCAGTAGTATACAGCCCCCGGGCGGGGAGCTGTTTTTT,CASSIQPPGGELFF
TRBV12-5,-,-,TRBJ1-5,TGTGCTAGTGGTTTCGGTGATAGCAATCAGCCCCAGCATTTT,CASGFGDSNQPQHF
TRBV7-9,-,-,TRBJ2-5,TGTGCCAGCAGCTTCGACCAAGAGACCCAGTACTTC,CASSFDQETQYF
TRBV19,-,-,TRBJ1-5,TGTGCCAGTAGTCAAACTACAGGGTCTGGACAGCCCCAGCATTTT,CASSQTTGSGQPQHF
TRBV4-2,-,few,TRBJ2-7,TGTGCCAGCAGCCAACAGGGAGAGCAGTACTTC,CASSQQGEQYF
TRBV7-2,-,-,TRBJ2-1,TGTGCCAGCAGACCCTCCGACAGGAACCATGAGCAGTTCTTC,CASRPSDRNHEQFF
TRBV29-1,-,-,TRBJ2-3,TGCAGCGTCGATGGCAGGGTTTTAACAGATACGCAGTATTTT,CSVDGRVLTDTQYF
TRBV6-1,-,-,TRBJ1-1,TGTGCCAGCAGTCCCTACTCTATACCTGAAGCTTTCTTT,CASSPYSIPEAFF
TRBV2,TRBD2,once,TRBJ2-7,TGTGCCAGCAGTGAGACTAGCGGGACCTACTCCTACGAGCAGTACTTC,CASSETSGTYSYEQYF
TRBV19,TRBD2,-,TRBJ2-7,TGTGCCAGTAGCCGGACTAGCGGGGTCTACGAGCAGTACTTC,CASSRTSGVYEQYF
TRBV25-1,TRBD2,-,TRBJ2-2,TGTGCCAGTCAGCGGGAGGGCCCTTTGAACACCGGGGAGCTGTTTTTT,CASQREGPLNTGELFF
TRBV7-2,-,-,TRBJ1-5,TGTGCCAGCAGCTTAGGATCCGGGATCGCTCAGCCCCAGCATTTT,CASSLGSGIAQPQHF
TRBV5-1,-,-,TRBJ2-7,TGCGCCAGCAGCCCCCTGGGGAGGAACCCCTACGAGCAGTACTTC,CASSPLGRNPYEQYF
TRBV21-1,-,-,TRBJ2-7,TGTGCCAGCAGCAAACCAGCCTTCGGGACAGGGGGCTCCTACGAGCAGTACTTC,CASSKPAFGTGGSYEQYF
TRBV19,TRBD1,-,TRBJ1-5,TGTGCCAGTAGTATGACAGGGGCTAGCAATCAGCCCCAGCATTTT,CASSMTGASNQPQHF
TRBV25-1,-,-,TRBJ1-2,TGTGCCAGCAGTGAAGGGGAGTTTTTGCGTGGCTACACCTTC,CASSEGEFLRGYTF
TRBV6-5,TRBD1,-,TRBJ2-2,TGTGCCAGCAGCGATAGGACAGGGGTCCTGTTTTTT,CASSDRTGVLFF
TRBV15,-,-,TRBJ1-2,TGTGCCACCAGCAGAGATCGGCGGGACGTAGAAGGCTACACCTTC,CATSRDRRDVEGYTF
TRBV5-1,-,once,TRBJ2-1,TGCGCCAGCAGCCTTGGAATGGGGACAATTTCAGCCGCCTACAATGAGCAGTTCTTC,CASSLGMGTISAAYNEQFF
TRBV14,TRBD1,-,TRBJ2-1,TGTGCCAGCAGCCAACCATCTGGGACAGCCTACAATGAGCAGTTCTTC,CASSQPSGTAYNEQFF
TRBV5-1,-,-,TRBJ2-3,TGCGCCAGCAGCTTGGCGGGTACAGATACGCAGTATTTT,CASSLAGTDTQYF
TRBV14,-,-,TRBJ1-6,TGTGCCAGCAGCACACAGGGCGCCCTATCTAATTCACCCCTCCACTTT,CASSTQGALSNSPLHF
TRBV18,-,-,TRBJ1-1,TGTGCCAGCTCACCACCCCGGGGGACGGACACTGAAGCTTTCTTT,CASSPPRGTDTEAFF
TRBV5-5,-,-,TRBJ1-5,TGTGCCAGCAGCTTTGGAAGGGGCCGCAATCAGCCCCAGCATTTT,CASSFGRGRNQPQHF
TRBV7-2,TRBD2,-,TRBJ2-3,TGTGCCAGCAGCTTAGCTAGCGGGGGGGCAGATACGCAGTATTTT,CASSLASGGADTQYF
TRBV13,-,-,TRBJ2-5,TGTGCCAGCAGCTTAACCAGGGGGGCTCGGGGATCCGAGACCCAGTACTTC,CASSLTRGARGSETQYF
TRBV30,TRBD2,-,TRBJ2-3,TGTGCCTGGAACACGGGGGGGGGCGATACGCAGTATTTT,CAWNTGGGDTQYF
TRBV19,TRBD1,-,TRBJ2-5,TGTGCCAGTAGCTATCAAGCGGGACAGGGGGGTATCGAGACCCAGTACTTC,CASSYQAGQGGIETQYF
TRBV7-2,-,-,TRBJ2-7,TGTGCCAGCAGCTTCGGGGGAAAGGATTCCTACGAGCAGTACTTC,CASSFGGKDSYEQYF
TRBV4-2,-,-,TRBJ2-1,TGTGCCAGCAGCCAAGGACTAGGGTTGGACAATGAGCAGTTCTTC,CASSQGLGLDNEQFF
TRBV4-3,-,-,TRBJ2-6,TGCGCCAGCAGCCAAGATCTAGGACTCCGGTCGGGGGCCAACGTCCTGACTTTC,CASSQDLGLRSGANVLTF
TRBV7-6,-,-,TRBJ1-1,TGTGCCAGCAGCCCCCCGGCGGGGGTGAACACTGAAGCTTTCTTT,CASSPPAGVNTEAFF
TRBV6-5,TRBD1,-,TRBJ1-3,TGTGCCAGCAGTTCCCGGACAGGGGGGAACACCATATATTTT,CASSSRTGGNTIYF
TRBV7-2,-,-,TRBJ1-1,TGTGCCAGCAGCCTACAGGGCTCCGACACTGAAGCTTTCTTT,CASSLQGSDTEAFF
TRBV18,-,-,TRBJ2-1,TGTGCCAGCTCACCGGCCAGCTACAATGAGCAGTTCTTC,CASSPASYNEQFF
TRBV5-4,-,-,TRBJ2-4,TGTGCCAGCACCTCCCAAGAGGGCAAAAACATTCAGTACTTC,CASTSQEGKNIQYF
TRBV6-5,-,-,TRBJ2-2,TGTGCCAGCAGTTACTCGAGAGGGCTAGGCACCGGGGAGCTGTTTTTT,CASSYSRGLGTGELFF
TRBV19,-,-,TRBJ1-2,TGTGCCAGTAAAGCTACAGGGTTCAACTATGGCTACACCTTC,CASKATGFNYGYTF
TRBV19,-,once,TRBJ1-4,TGTGCCAGTAGAACTCGACAGCTCCTACGGGTTTTT,CASRTRQLLRVF
TRBV5-1,TRBD1,-,TRBJ1-2,TGCGCCAGCAGCTTGGGCTGGACAGGGGGAAATGGCTACACCTTC,CASSLGWTGGNGYTF
TRBV7-3,TRBD1,-,TRBJ1-1,TGTGCCAGCAGCTCCCCAGACAGGGGGGAAGCTTTCTTT,CASSSPDRGEAFF
TRBV30,-,-,TRBJ1-1,TGTGCCTGGAGCAAGAACACTGAAGCTTTCTTT,CAWSKNTEAFF
TRBV27,TRBD1,-,TRBJ1-5,TGTGCCAGCAGTTCGTGGACAGGCCTTAGCAATCAGCCCCAGCATTTT,CASSSWTGLSNQPQHF
TRBV5-1,-,-,TRBJ1-3,TGCGCCAGCAGTAGGACCCCAGGGTCCGGAAACACCATATATTTT,CASSRTPGSGNTIYF
TRBV10-3,-,-,TRBJ1-3,TGTGCCATCAGTCGGGAGGCTGGAAACACCATATATTTT,CAISREAGNTIYF
TRBV29-1,-,-,TRBJ1-3,TGCAGCGTTGGGCAGGGAGGCCCTGGAAACACCATATATTTT,CSVGQGGPGNTIYF
TRBV19,TRBD1,-,TRBJ2-7,TGTGCCAGTAGTATAGACGGACAGGGGGCAGTCGGCGAGCAGTACTTC,CASSIDGQGAVGEQYF
TRBV7-9,-,once,TRBJ2-5,TGTGCCAGCAGCCTCAGTGAGGAGGAGACCCAGTACTTC,CASSLSEEETQYF
TRBV29-1,TRBD2,once,TRBJ2-3,TGCAGCGTCGGACTAGCATCAGATACGCAGTATTTT,CSVGLASDTQYF
TRBV6-1,TRBD1,-,TRBJ1-2,TGTGCCAGCAGTGTTCCACAGGGGGCTCATGGCTACACCTTC,CASSVPQGAHGYTF
TRBV9,TRBD2,-,TRBJ2-5,TGTGCCAGCAGCGGACTGGGACTAGCGGGGGAAGAGACCCAGTACTTC,CASSGLGLAGEETQYF
TRBV4-2,-,-,TRBJ1-5,TGTGCCAGCAGCCAAGAAGCCTTGAGTTCGGGCAATCAGCCCCAGCATTTT,CASSQEALSSGNQPQHF
TRBV6-1,TRBD2,-,TRBJ2-3,TGTGCCAGCAGTGAAAATACTAGAACGGGAGGCTTCACAGATACGCAGTATTTT,CASSENTRTGGFTDTQYF
TRBV4-2,TRBD2,-,TRBJ2-3,TGTGCCAGCAGCCAAATAAGCGGGGGGAGCACAGATACGCAGTATTTT,CASSQISGGSTDTQYF
TRBV4-3,-,-,TRBJ1-5,TGCGCCAGCAGCCAAGATTCGGGGGGGGATCAGCCCCAGCATTTT,CASSQDSGGDQPQHF
TRBV5-1,-,-,TRBJ1-3,TGCGCCAGCAGCTTGGCTACAGTTGGAAACACCATATATTTT,CASSLATVGNTIYF
TRBV7-8,-,-,TRBJ2-2,TGTGCCAGCAGCTTGGGGACACCCGGGGAGCTGTTTTTT,CASSLGTPGELFF
TRBV1,-,-,TRBJ2-7,TGCACCAGCAGTGCCCCCTCGGGATACGAGCAGTACTTC,CTSSAPSGYEQYF